Below are 23 T cell receptor beta chains sequenced from a single sample in a study of T cells in Graves' hyperthyroidism and ophthalmopathy. TCR beta CDR3 region amplification was performed from RNA transcripts. The HTBI set primed first-round TCR CDR3 RT-PCR. In TCRdb, the multiplex PCR reads were re-called with MiXCR into one record per CDR3 protein. The data hold about 700,000 distinct CDR3 sequences, with 11% to 15% observed a single time. The sequenced material came from blood. Receptors originate from a woman under 30 with Graves' hyperthyroidism.

The chain is built from TRBV27 and TRBJ2-2; 11 bases agree with TRBD2. The CDR3 has 16 residues. The V gene's germline CDR1 is MNHEY and CDR2 SMNVEV (reference sequence). V gave up 10 bases and J gave up 0 bases; unmatched junction bases: 7. The CDR3 nucleotides read TGTGCCACCCTCGTAGCGGGAGGGCCGAACACCGGGGAGCTGTTTTTT. Its translation: CATLVAGGPNTGELFF.

This chain links TRBV27 with TRBJ1-2; D gene unclear. With 4 bases removed from V and 5 bases from J, the gap between germline ends came to 11 bases. Germline-derived CDR1 and CDR2 are MNHEY and SMNVEV (reference sequence). The CDR3 is made up of 13 amino acids. This CDR3 is CASSSGTNYGYTF. For the CDR3, the DNA is TGTGCCAGCAGTTCCGGAACGAATTATGGCTACACCTTC.

In this sample, this clonotype turned up many times. The genes are TRBV2 and TRBJ2-7; D not resolved. CDR3 length equals 10 residues. Germline values: CDR1 SNHLY, CDR2 FYNNEI. V dropped 3 bases and J dropped 3 bases, with 0 bases sitting between them. The CDR3 sequence is CASSDYEQYF. The CDR3 DNA follows: TGTGCCAGCAGTGACTACGAGCAGTACTTC.

Regarding this clonotype: A much larger clone lies one base from this, so it may be a read error. This chain connects TRBV12-3 or TRBV12-4 to TRBJ1-5; no reliable D call. The CDR3 is made up of 15 amino acids. This CDR3 is CSSNILGPSNQPQHF. CDR3 sequence (DNA): TGTTCCAGCAACATTCTCGGGCCGAGCAATCAGCCCCAGCATTTT.

This clonotype was picked up many times. The chain uses TRBV5-1 and TRBJ2-1; 10 bases agree with TRBD2. The V segment lost 0 bases and the J segment 0 bases; nucleotides outside the gene matches: 12. In germline, CDR1 is SGHRS, CDR2 YFSETQ. The CDR3 has 20 amino acids. The CDR3 DNA reads TGCGCCAGCAGCTTGGGTGCTAGCGGGAGTTTTTCGAGCTCCTACAATGAGCAGTTCTTC. Amino acid sequence: CASSLGASGSFSSSYNEQFF.

The rearrangement links TRBV5-6 to TRBJ2-3; possibly TRBD1 for D (5 bases). The length of the CDR3 is 14 residues. The germline CDR1 and CDR2 sequences are SGHDT and YYEEEE. V was trimmed by 3 bases and J by 4 bases, leaving 12 bases between them. In nucleotides, the CDR3 is TGTGCCAGCAGCTCAGGGATATTGGCAGATACGCAGTATTTT. Amino acid sequence: CASSSGILADTQYF.

This clonotype was found a few times. The chain is built from TRBV19 and TRBJ1-2; TRBD1 agrees at 7 bases. The germline gives CDR1 LNHDA, CDR2 SQIVND (reference sequence). This CDR3 contains 16 residues. The V gene end was trimmed by 5 bases and the J gene end by 0 bases; junction bases not matched to a gene: 9. The CDR3 DNA is TGTGCCAGTAGTGGAAACCCGGGACAGACTAACTATGGCTACACCTTC. Its protein product is CASSGNPGQTNYGYTF.

For the CDR3, the DNA is TGCGCCAGCAGCCTGTCAGGGGAGGACGAGCAGTACTTC. It is translated as CASSLSGEDEQYF. The chain employs TRBV4-3 and TRBJ2-7; D may be TRBD1 or TRBD2 (6 bases each). The V gene's germline CDR1 is LGHNA and CDR2 YSLEER. The CDR3 totals 13 residues. Trimming shortened V by 4 bases and J by 5 bases, and 12 bases separated the two germline ends.

This clonotype has ten or more counts. This sequence joins TRBV7-6 and TRBJ2-7; 13 positions match TRBD2. This CDR3 is 15 amino acids long. Germline lookup yields CDR1 SGHVS and CDR2 FNYEAQ. J gave up 4 bases and V 4 bases, and 4 bases lay outside the gene matches. This CDR3 reads CASSSLAGGPYEQYF. The CDR3, as DNA: TGTGCCAGCAGCTCACTAGCGGGAGGGCCTTACGAGCAGTACTTC.

This clonotype came up a few times. The V gene is TRBV6-1, the J gene TRBJ2-2; D remains unclear. Germline loops: CDR1 MNHNS, CDR2 SASEGT. CDR3 length: 12 amino acids. The DNA for the CDR3 is TGTGCGGAGCTCAGAGAAACCGGGGAGCTGTTTTTT. Residues: CAELRETGELFF.

The chain is built from TRBV20-1 and TRBJ2-3; a weak D match, TRBD1 (5 bases). CDR3 length: 14 residues. The V end was cut by 6 bases, the J end by 1 base, with 14 bases between. The V gene's germline CDR1 is DFQATT and CDR2 SNEGSKA (reference sequence). For the CDR3, the DNA is TGCAGTGCCCCCCATAGGGGTGGCACAGATACGCAGTATTTT. Protein sequence: CSAPHRGGTDTQYF.

Ten or more counts support this clonotype. V is TRBV28 and J is TRBJ2-1; D possibly matches TRBD1 or TRBD2 (5 bases each). The V end was cut by 5 bases, the J end by 4 bases, with 15 bases between. Germline lookup yields CDR1 MDHEN and CDR2 SYDVKM. The CDR3 totals 15 residues. In DNA form, the CDR3 reads TGTGCCAGCAGTGGCGGGTGGGGCACTTACAATGAGCAGTTCTTC. Protein sequence: CASSGGWGTYNEQFF.

This clonotype was detected many times. The rearrangement joins TRBV2 to TRBJ1-1, with D uncertain. V dropped 3 bases and J dropped 5 bases, with 7 bases sitting between them. The CDR3 sequence is 12 residues long. The V gene's germline CDR1 is SNHLY and CDR2 FYNNEI. For the CDR3, the DNA is TGTGCCAGCAGTGACAGGAGGACTGAAGCTTTCTTT. It translates to CASSDRRTEAFF.

This clonotype has just one count. CDR3 nucleotide sequence: TGCAGTGCTAGAGTTTTTTCAGGGGGCAGCTACGAGCAGTACTTC. Its translation is CSARVFSGGSYEQYF. V is TRBV20-1 and J is TRBJ2-7; 8 bases align to TRBD1. Germline loops: CDR1 DFQATT, CDR2 SNEGSKA (reference sequence). This CDR3 has 15 amino acids. J gave up 3 bases and V 1 base, and 8 bases lay outside the gene matches.

The chain links TRBV14 to TRBJ2-3, with TRBD2 matching over 8 bases. The CDR3 contains 15 residues. V was pared by 4 bases and J by 5 bases, with 8 bases of the junction left unmatched. Per the germline V gene, CDR1 is SGHDN and CDR2 is FVKESK. The CDR3 DNA reads TGTGCCAGCAGCCTGCAGCGGGAGTCAGGAGATACGCAGTATTTT. This translates into CASSLQRESGDTQYF.

This chain links TRBV5-1 with TRBJ1-1, with D possibly matching TRBD1 (5 bases). The germline V gene has CDR1 SGHRS and CDR2 YFSETQ. The V gene lost 1 base and the J gene lost 0 bases, with 10 bases spanning the gap. The CDR3 is 15 residues long. Here the CDR3 DNA reads TGCGCCAGCAGCTTGTTCAGGGACGTGAACACTGAAGCTTTCTTT. Protein: CASSLFRDVNTEAFF.

This clonotype has more than one count but fewer than ten. This sequence joins TRBV11-3 and TRBJ1-5, with 8 bases that match TRBD1. The CDR3 is 15 amino acids. With 3 bases clipped from V and 6 bases from J, the junction kept 7 bases outside the gene matches. Looked up from germline, CDR1 is SGHNT and CDR2 is YENEEA. CDR3 in DNA: TGTGCCAGCAGCTTGACAGGGGCTTGGAGTCAGCCCCAGCATTTT. Amino acid sequence: CASSLTGAWSQPQHF.

The genes are TRBV11-2 and TRBJ2-2; the D call may be TRBD1 or TRBD2 (5 bases each). In germline, CDR1 is SGHAT, CDR2 FQNNGV. The length of the CDR3 is 21 residues. V shed 7 bases and J shed 4 bases, with 34 bases lying between them. CDR3 DNA: TGTGCCAGCAAGAGGGGTTATCCGACAAACAGAGACGGGTATTTCACCGGGGAGCTGTTTTTT. Protein: CASKRGYPTNRDGYFTGELFF.

V and J are TRBV5-5 and TRBJ1-1; no firm D call. Germline assignment: CDR1 SGHKS and CDR2 YYEKEE (reference sequence). The CDR3 loop spans 14 amino acids. V lost 3 bases, J lost 4 bases, and 13 bases lay in between. CDR3 protein: CASSSPVRPTEAFF. The CDR3 coding sequence is TGTGCCAGCAGCTCCCCCGTCCGTCCCACTGAAGCTTTCTTT.

Many counts were recorded for this clonotype. The chain couples TRBV11-2 to TRBJ2-5, with TRBD1 matching over 7 bases. Per the germline V gene, CDR1 is SGHAT and CDR2 is FQNNGV. With V trimmed by 8 bases and J by 4 bases, 4 bases remained unmatched. The CDR3 is 12 residues long. DNA of the CDR3: TGTGCCAGCCGACCAGGGGGAGAGACCCAGTACTTC. This gives the protein CASRPGGETQYF.

This clonotype was seen at least ten times. The chain couples TRBV4-1 to TRBJ1-4; D is unclear. The CDR3 consists of 13 residues. Per the germline V gene, CDR1 is MGHRA and CDR2 is YSYEKL. The ends were cut back, 1 base at V and 8 bases at J, with 8 bases in the middle. CDR3 in amino acids: CASSQVIGEKLFF. The CDR3 DNA follows: TGCGCCAGCAGCCAAGTGATAGGGGAAAAACTGTTTTTT.

This clonotype was detected many times. The CDR3 here is CASKDRGYVNEQFF. The CDR3 nucleotides are TGTGCCAGCAAAGACAGGGGTTACGTCAATGAGCAGTTCTTC. V and J are TRBV2 and TRBJ2-1; TRBD1 agrees at 8 bases. Germline V lookup: CDR1 SNHLY, CDR2 FYNNEI. This CDR3 is 14 amino acids long. V trimming: 7 bases; J trimming: 6 bases; junction bases outside the gene matches: 8.

There are many counts of this clonotype. V and J are TRBV4-3 and TRBJ1-1, with D possibly being TRBD1 (5 bases). The CDR3 extends over 15 amino acids. Germline values: CDR1 LGHNA, CDR2 YSLEER. V was pared by 4 bases and J by 11 bases, with 23 bases between. This chain's CDR3 is CASSLTVGGAGGAFF. The CDR3 DNA reads as TGCGCCAGCAGCCTAACGGTCGGAGGGGCTGGTGGGGCTTTCTTT.